The clone carrying this TCR beta chain was seen repeatedly, ten times or more. The record originates from a study of metastatic and nonmetastatic thyroid tumors. In the study overall: Patients with malignant and benign thyroid disease provided blood and tumor or nodule tissue, whose repertoires were compared.

Every patient underwent thyroid surgery untreated. Trimming shortened V by 4 bases and J by 3 bases, and 10 bases separated the two germline ends. The length of the CDR3 is 13 residues. CDR1 and CDR2 from the germline V gene are GTSNPN and SVGIG (reference sequence). Authors' analysis steps: Clinicopathological groups differed in CDR3, with these differences serving to build a distant-metastasis classifier for papillary thyroid cancer. TCRdb used MiXCR to call clones anew from the PCR reads. These V and J calls originate from TCRdb's pipeline instead of the authors' own analysis. Of approximately 32,000 clones in the sample, about a fifth were seen once.

Sequenced input: tumor tissue. The J gene is TRBJ1-5, the V gene TRBV30; weak D call: TRBD1 (6 bases). The TCR comes from a male donor with papillary thyroid cancer or a benign thyroid nodule (not recorded which). Some clones in this sample may be carry-over from other donors' samples. CDR3 coding DNA: TGTGCCTGGAATCAGGGGAACAATCAGCCCCAGCATTTT. It translates to CAWNQGNNQPQHF.